This record covers a single T cell receptor (beta chain). This specimen comes from a study of T cells expressing NK-cell markers. Study information: Investigators obtained TCR beta repertoires from sorted CD3+CD56+NKG2C+, CD3+CD56+NKG2C- and CD3+CD56-NKG2C+ T cells.

TCRdb re-called the 5' RACE reads and catalogs CDR3 proteins one per entry, DNA excluded. Its clone listing holds about 380,000 distinct CDR3 sequences. The germline V gene encodes CDR1 SGHDT and CDR2 YYEEEE. The CDR3 length is 19 residues. This rearrangement joins TRBV5-6 to TRBJ2-1; with no DNA, the TCRdb D assignment of TRBD2 cannot be verified. Sequencing input: blood T cells: a sorted CD56 or NKG2C T cell subset, CD4+ or CD8+ T cells, or bulk PBMC T cells (not recorded which). The TCR comes from a man aged 18 to 69 in good health. The CDR3: CASSTSGGPSRRPYNEQFF. The variable domain in full, with the rest retrieved from reference TRBV5-6 and TRBJ2-1, is DAGVTQSPTHLIKTRGQQVTLRCSPKSGHDTVSWYQQALGQGPQFIFQYYEEEERQRGNFPDRFSGHQFPNYSSELNVNALLLGDSALYLCASSTSGGPSRRPYNEQFFGPGTRLTVL.